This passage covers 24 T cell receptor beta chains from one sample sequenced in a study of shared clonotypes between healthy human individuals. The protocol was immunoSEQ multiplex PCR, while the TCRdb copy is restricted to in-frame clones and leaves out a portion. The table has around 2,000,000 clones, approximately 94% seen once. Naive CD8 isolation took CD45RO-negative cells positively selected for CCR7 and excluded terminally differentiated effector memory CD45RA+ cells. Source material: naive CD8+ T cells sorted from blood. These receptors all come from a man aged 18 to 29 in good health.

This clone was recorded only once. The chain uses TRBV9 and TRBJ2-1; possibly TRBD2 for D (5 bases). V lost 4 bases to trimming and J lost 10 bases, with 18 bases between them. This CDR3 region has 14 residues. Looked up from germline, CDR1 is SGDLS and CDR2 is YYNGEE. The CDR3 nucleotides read TGTGCCAGCAGCCCCGGGATCTTAACATTGGAGCAGTTCTTC. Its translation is CASSPGILTLEQFF.

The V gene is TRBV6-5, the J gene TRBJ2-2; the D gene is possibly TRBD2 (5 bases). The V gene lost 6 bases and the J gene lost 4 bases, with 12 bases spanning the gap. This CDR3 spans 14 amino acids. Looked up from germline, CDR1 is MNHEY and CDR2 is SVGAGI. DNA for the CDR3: TGTGCCAGCAGCGGAACGGCGGGCACCGGGGAGCTGTTTTTT. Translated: CASSGTAGTGELFF.

In DNA form, the CDR3 reads TGTGCCAGCAGCTTGGAGGCAGGGAGGTTCACAGATACGCAGTATTTT. Translation: CASSLEAGRFTDTQYF. The rearrangement joins TRBV5-6 to TRBJ2-3; D might be TRBD2 (6 bases). Trimming took 0 bases from V and 2 from J, leaving 13 bases between them. The length of the CDR3 is 16 residues. CDR1 is SGHDT, CDR2 YYEEEE, per germline.

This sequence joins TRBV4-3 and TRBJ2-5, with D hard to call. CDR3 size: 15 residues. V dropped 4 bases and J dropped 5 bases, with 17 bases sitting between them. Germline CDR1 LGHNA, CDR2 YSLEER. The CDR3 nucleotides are TGCGCCAGCAGCCGCGCGAATGGAGCTGAGGAGACCCAGTACTTC. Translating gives CASSRANGAEETQYF.

CDR3 residues: CASSLKGDRDTQYF. CDR3 DNA: TGTGCCAGCAGCTTAAAGGGGGACCGAGATACGCAGTATTTT. The chain employs TRBV7-3 and TRBJ2-3, with a tentative D call TRBD1 (6 bases). The CDR3 runs 14 residues. V lost 1 base to trimming and J lost 5 bases, with 10 bases between them. Germline V CDR1 and CDR2: SGHTA, FQGTGA.

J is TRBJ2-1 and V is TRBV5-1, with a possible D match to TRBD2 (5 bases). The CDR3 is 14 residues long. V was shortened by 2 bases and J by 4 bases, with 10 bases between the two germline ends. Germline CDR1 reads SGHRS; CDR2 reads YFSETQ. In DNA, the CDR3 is TGCGCCAGCAGCTTTGCCCTAGCTTACAATGAGCAGTTCTTC. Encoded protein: CASSFALAYNEQFF.

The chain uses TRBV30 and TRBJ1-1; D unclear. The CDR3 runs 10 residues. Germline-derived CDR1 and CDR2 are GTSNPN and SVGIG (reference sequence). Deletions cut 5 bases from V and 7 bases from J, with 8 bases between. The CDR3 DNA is TGTGCCTGGGGACGGGATGAAGCTTTCTTT. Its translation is CAWGRDEAFF. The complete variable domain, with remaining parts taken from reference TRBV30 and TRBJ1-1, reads SQTIHQWPATLVQPVGSPLSLECTVEGTSNPNLYWYRQAAGRGLQLLFYSVGIGQISSEVPQNLSASRPQDRQFILSSKKLLLSDSGFYLCAWGRDEAFFGQGTRLTVV.

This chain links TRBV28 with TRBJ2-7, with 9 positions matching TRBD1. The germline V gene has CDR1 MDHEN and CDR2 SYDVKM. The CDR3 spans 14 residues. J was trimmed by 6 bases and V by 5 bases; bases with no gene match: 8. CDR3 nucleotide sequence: TGTGCCAGCAGTCAACCTGGACAGGGGCTCGAGCAGTACTTC. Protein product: CASSQPGQGLEQYF.

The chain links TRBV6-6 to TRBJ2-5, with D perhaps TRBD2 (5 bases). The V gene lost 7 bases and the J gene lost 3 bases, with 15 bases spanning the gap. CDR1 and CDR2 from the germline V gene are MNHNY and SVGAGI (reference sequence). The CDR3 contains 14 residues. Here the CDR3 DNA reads TGTGCCAGCACCGTACGGAACGGGAAAGAGACCCAGTACTTC. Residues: CASTVRNGKETQYF.

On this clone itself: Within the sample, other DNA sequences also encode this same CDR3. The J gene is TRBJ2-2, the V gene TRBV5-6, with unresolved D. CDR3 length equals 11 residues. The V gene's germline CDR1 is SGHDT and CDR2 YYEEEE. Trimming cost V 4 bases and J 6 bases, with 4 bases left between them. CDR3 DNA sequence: TGTGCCAGCAGCCTCTCCGGGGAGCTGTTTTTT. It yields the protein CASSLSGELFF.

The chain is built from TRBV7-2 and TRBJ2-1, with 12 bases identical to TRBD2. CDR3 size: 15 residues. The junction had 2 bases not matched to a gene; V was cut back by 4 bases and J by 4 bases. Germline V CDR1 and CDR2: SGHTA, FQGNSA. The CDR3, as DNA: TGTGCCAGCAGCTACCTAGCGGGGGGGTACAATGAGCAGTTCTTC. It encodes CASSYLAGGYNEQFF.

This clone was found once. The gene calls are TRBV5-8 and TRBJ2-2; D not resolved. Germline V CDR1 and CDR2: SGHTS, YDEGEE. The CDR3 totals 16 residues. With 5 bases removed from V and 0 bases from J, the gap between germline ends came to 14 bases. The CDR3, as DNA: TGTGCCAGCAGTGTGGCACTGAATACGAACACCGGGGAGCTGTTTTTT. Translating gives CASSVALNTNTGELFF.

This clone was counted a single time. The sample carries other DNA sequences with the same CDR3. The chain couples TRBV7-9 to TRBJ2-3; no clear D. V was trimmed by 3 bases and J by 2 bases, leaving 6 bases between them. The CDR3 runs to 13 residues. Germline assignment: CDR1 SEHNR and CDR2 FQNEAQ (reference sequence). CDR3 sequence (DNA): TGTGCCAGCAGCTTGGACCCCACAGATACGCAGTATTTT. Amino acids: CASSLDPTDTQYF.

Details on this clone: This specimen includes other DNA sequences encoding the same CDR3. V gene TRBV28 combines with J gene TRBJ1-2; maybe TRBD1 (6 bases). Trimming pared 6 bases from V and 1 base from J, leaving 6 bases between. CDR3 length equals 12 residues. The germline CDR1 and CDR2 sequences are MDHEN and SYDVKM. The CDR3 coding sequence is TGTGCCAGCAGAGGGGGTAACTATGGCTACACCTTC. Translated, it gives CASRGGNYGYTF.

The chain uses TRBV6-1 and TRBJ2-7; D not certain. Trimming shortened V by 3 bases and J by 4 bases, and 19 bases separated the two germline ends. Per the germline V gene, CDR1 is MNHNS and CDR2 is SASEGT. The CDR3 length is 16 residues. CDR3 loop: CASSDPGPTTRYEQYF. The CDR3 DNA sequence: TGTGCCAGCAGTGACCCCGGGCCGACGACCCGGTACGAGCAGTACTTC.

This chain's CDR3 is CASSGSVPNEQFF. DNA of the CDR3: TGTGCCAGCAGCGGTTCCGTTCCCAATGAGCAGTTCTTC. The chain combines TRBV2 with TRBJ2-1, with no clear D. The CDR3 extends over 13 amino acids. V lost 6 bases, J lost 6 bases, and 12 bases lay in between. Germline V gene data show CDR1 as SNHLY and CDR2 as FYNNEI. Using reference TRBV2 and TRBJ2-1 for the parts outside the CDR3, the full variable domain is EPEVTQTPSHQVTQMGQEVILRCVPISNHLYFYWYRQILGQKVEFLVSFYNNEISEKSEIFDDQFSVERPDGSNFTLKIRSTKLEDSAMYFCASSGSVPNEQFFGPGTRLTVL.

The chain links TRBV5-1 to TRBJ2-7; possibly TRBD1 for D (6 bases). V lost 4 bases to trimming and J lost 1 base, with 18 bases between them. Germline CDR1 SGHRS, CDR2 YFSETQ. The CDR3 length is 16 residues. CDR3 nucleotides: TGCGCCAGCAGCGCCACGGACAGTCCTGATTCCTACGAGCAGTACTTC. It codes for CASSATDSPDSYEQYF.

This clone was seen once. The CDR3 loop is CASSLRQPSPYEQYF. The CDR3 DNA reads as TGTGCCAGCAGTTTACGACAGCCTTCGCCCTACGAGCAGTACTTC. This chain joins TRBV27 and TRBJ2-7; weak D call: TRBD1 (5 bases). This CDR3 is built from 15 residues. Trimming stripped 2 bases from V and 2 bases from J, with 13 bases between. Germline V CDR1 and CDR2: MNHEY, SMNVEV (reference sequence).

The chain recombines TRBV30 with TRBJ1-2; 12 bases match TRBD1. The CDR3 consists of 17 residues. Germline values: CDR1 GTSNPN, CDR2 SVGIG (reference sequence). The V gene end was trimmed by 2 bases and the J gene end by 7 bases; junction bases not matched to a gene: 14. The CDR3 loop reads CAWSPLGQGASFGGYTF. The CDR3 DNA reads TGTGCCTGGAGTCCCTTGGGACAGGGGGCTTCATTCGGTGGCTACACCTTC.

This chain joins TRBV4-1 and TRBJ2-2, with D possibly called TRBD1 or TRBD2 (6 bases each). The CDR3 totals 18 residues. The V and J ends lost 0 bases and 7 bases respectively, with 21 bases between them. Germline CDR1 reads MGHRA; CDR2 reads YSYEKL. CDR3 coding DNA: TGCGCCAGCAGCCAAGAAGGGGGACTCTCGGGTCTGGACGGGGAGCTGTTTTTT. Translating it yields CASSQEGGLSGLDGELFF.

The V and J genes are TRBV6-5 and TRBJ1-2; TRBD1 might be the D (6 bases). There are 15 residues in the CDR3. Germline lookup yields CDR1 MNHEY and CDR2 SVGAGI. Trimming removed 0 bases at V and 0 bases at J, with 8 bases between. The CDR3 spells CASSYSRQANYGYTF. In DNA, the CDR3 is TGTGCCAGCAGTTACTCACGACAGGCTAACTATGGCTACACCTTC.

The CDR3 region is CASRADRAAYGYTF. Here the CDR3 DNA reads TGTGCCAGCAGAGCCGACAGGGCCGCCTATGGCTACACCTTC. This rearrangement joins TRBV6-5 to TRBJ1-2, with 7 bases lining up with TRBD1. The V and J ends lost 6 bases and 4 bases, in that order; junction bases with no gene match: 8. The CDR3 is 14 residues long. Germline V gene sequence: CDR1 MNHEY, CDR2 SVGAGI.

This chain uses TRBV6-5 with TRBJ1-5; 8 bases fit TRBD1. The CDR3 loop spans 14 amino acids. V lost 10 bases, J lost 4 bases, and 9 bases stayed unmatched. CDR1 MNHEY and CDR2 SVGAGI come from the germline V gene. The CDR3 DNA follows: TGTGCCACCCAACAAACAGGGGGGAATCAGCCCCAGCATTTT. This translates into CATQQTGGNQPQHF.

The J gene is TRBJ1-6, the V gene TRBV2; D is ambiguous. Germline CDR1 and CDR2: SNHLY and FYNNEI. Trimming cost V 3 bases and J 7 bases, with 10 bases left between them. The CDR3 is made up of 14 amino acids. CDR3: CASSEGFRNSPLHF. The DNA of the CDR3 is TGTGCCAGCAGTGAGGGATTTAGAAATTCACCCCTCCACTTT.